The 31 T cell receptor beta chains in this list originate from one sample, sequenced in a study of blood T cell repertoires in COVID-19. The table came from immunoSEQ multiplex PCR; TCRdb's copy has only in-frame clones and leaves some out. The data contain about 190,000 clones, about 85% of them seen just once; the ten biggest clones take up less than 20%. The sample comprised peripheral blood. The receptor set was obtained from a human donor in a cohort sampled during active COVID-19.

This clone was seen just once. The chain has TRBV25-1 and TRBJ2-7; D is unresolved. Germline V gene data show CDR1 as MGHDK and CDR2 as SYGVNS. The CDR3 extends over 17 amino acids. Deletions cut 2 bases from V and 0 bases from J, with 17 bases between. The CDR3 DNA sequence: TGTGCCAGCAGTGAAACGGTGACAAGCAAGAGCTCCTACGAGCAGTACTTC. This sequence encodes CASSETVTSKSSYEQYF.

The sample holds one count of this clone. The V call is TRBV7-9, the J call TRBJ2-1; D is ambiguous. V was clipped by 3 bases and J by 12 bases, with 9 bases between them. The CDR3 covers 11 residues. The germline CDR1 and CDR2 sequences are SEHNR and FQNEAQ (reference sequence). The CDR3 DNA sequence: TGTGCCAGCAGCTTCTTACCGGTGCAGTTCTTC. Its translation is CASSFLPVQFF.

The chain combines TRBV14 with TRBJ1-2; maybe TRBD1 (6 bases). V was pared by 3 bases and J by 8 bases, with 7 bases between. The CDR3 is 11 residues long. Germline CDR1 reads SGHDN; CDR2 reads FVKESK. CDR3 loop: CASSHRGGYTF. CDR3 DNA: TGTGCCAGCAGCCACAGGGGAGGCTACACCTTC.

CDR3 region: CASSQDGAGVSPLHF. The CDR3 region has the DNA TGCGCCAGCAGCCAAGACGGAGCAGGGGTTTCACCCCTCCACTTT. The rearrangement links TRBV4-1 to TRBJ1-6; TRBD1 is a possible D gene (6 bases). V was shortened by 0 bases and J by 9 bases, with 12 bases between the two germline ends. The CDR3 consists of 15 residues. Germline assignment: CDR1 MGHRA and CDR2 YSYEKL.

CDR3 protein: CASSLLAGENEQYF. CDR3 DNA sequence: TGTGCCAGCAGCTTACTAGCGGGAGAGAACGAGCAGTACTTC. This sequence joins TRBV13 and TRBJ2-7; TRBD2 aligns across 10 bases. This CDR3 is 14 amino acids long. J lost 5 bases, V lost 2 bases, and 3 bases had no gene match. In germline, CDR1 is PRHDT, CDR2 FYEKMQ (reference sequence). Filled out from reference TRBV13 and TRBJ2-7, the complete variable domain reads AAGVIQSPRHLIKEKRETATLKCYPIPRHDTVYWYQQGPGQDPQFLISFYEKMQSDKGSIPDRFSAQQFSDYHSELNMSSLELGDSALYFCASSLLAGENEQYFGPGTRLTVT.

The chain has TRBV7-9 and TRBJ2-1; 13 bases are shared with TRBD2. From germline, CDR1 is SEHNR and CDR2 FQNEAQ (reference sequence). The CDR3 loop spans 18 amino acids. Trimming took 6 bases from V and 4 from J; bases not matched to a gene: 12. The CDR3 region has the DNA TGTGCCAGCAGACCTACTAGCGGGAGGGCCGCCCTTTACAATGAGCAGTTCTTC. It specifies CASRPTSGRAALYNEQFF. Full variable domain (rest looked up from reference TRBV7-9 and TRBJ2-1): DTGVSQNPRHKITKRGQNVTFRCDPISEHNRLYWYRQTLGQGPEFLTYFQNEAQLEKSRLLSDRFSAERPKGSFSTLEIQRTEQGDSAMYLCASRPTSGRAALYNEQFFGPGTRLTVL.

The gene calls are TRBV10-3 and TRBJ2-4, with 9 bases aligning to TRBD1. The CDR3 spans 14 residues. The V segment lost 6 bases and the J segment 11 bases; nucleotides outside the gene matches: 11. Germline CDR1 ENHRY, CDR2 SYGVKD. This chain's CDR3 is CAIRSDDRGFVQYF. CDR3 DNA sequence: TGTGCCATCAGGTCCGATGACAGGGGGTTCGTTCAGTACTTC.

The chain recombines TRBV4-2 with TRBJ1-2; TRBD1 is a possible D gene (5 bases). CDR3 length equals 14 residues. Germline CDR1 is LGHNA and CDR2 is YNFKEQ. The germline V and J ends were trimmed by 4 bases and 3 bases, with 12 bases remaining between them. The CDR3 reads CASSPQKGYYGYTF. The CDR3 nucleotides are TGTGCCAGCAGCCCCCAAAAGGGGTACTATGGCTACACCTTC.

V and J are TRBV11-3 and TRBJ2-3; D is perhaps TRBD2 (6 bases). V was cut by 1 base and J by 6 bases, with 20 bases left in between. This CDR3 is built from 17 residues. From germline, CDR1 is SGHNT and CDR2 YENEEA. The CDR3 region is CASSLGAASAGWDTQYF. Written as DNA, the CDR3 is TGTGCCAGCAGCTTAGGGGCGGCCTCGGCGGGGTGGGATACGCAGTATTTT.

V is TRBV19 and J is TRBJ1-2, with 12 bases lining up with TRBD1. Unmatched junction bases numbered 16, after V lost 6 bases and J lost 5 bases. CDR1 is LNHDA, CDR2 SQIVND, per germline (reference sequence). The CDR3 contains 18 residues. Here the CDR3 DNA reads TGTGCCAGTAGGGGAGAAAAGGGGACAGGGGGCGAATTTTATGGCTACACCTTC. It is translated as CASRGEKGTGGEFYGYTF. Together with reference TRBV19 and TRBJ1-2, the CDR3 gives the full variable domain: DGGITQSPKYLFRKEGQNVTLSCEQNLNHDAMYWYRQDPGQGLRLIYYSQIVNDFQKGDIAEGYSVSREKKESFPLTVTSAQKNPTAFYLCASRGEKGTGGEFYGYTFGSGTRLTVV.

The J gene is TRBJ1-6, the V gene TRBV9, with D uncertain. Germline V lookup: CDR1 SGDLS, CDR2 YYNGEE. The CDR3 totals 13 residues. Trimming removed 3 bases at V and 11 bases at J, with 12 bases between. Here the CDR3 DNA reads TGTGCCAGCAGCGGGCAGCCGGGTCCACCCCTCCACTTT. Translating it yields CASSGQPGPPLHF.

The chain joins TRBV19 to TRBJ2-7, with 12 nucleotides matching TRBD2. The CDR3 has 18 amino acids. V lost 1 base, J lost 1 base, and 8 bases stayed unmatched. CDR1 is LNHDA and CDR2 is SQIVND in the germline V gene (reference sequence). In nucleotides, the CDR3 is TGTGCCAGTAGTATAGGCGGACTAGCGGGAAGAACTTCCTACGAGCAGTACTTC. The encoded protein is CASSIGGLAGRTSYEQYF.

For the CDR3, the DNA is TGTGCCAGTAAGGACGGAGGAGGGGAAAAACTGTTTTTT. This sequence encodes CASKDGGGEKLFF. The chain links TRBV19 to TRBJ1-4; D remains ambiguous. The CDR3 runs 13 residues. The germline V and J ends were trimmed by 7 bases and 8 bases, with 14 bases remaining between them. CDR1 is LNHDA and CDR2 is SQIVND in the germline V gene (reference sequence).

The V and J genes are TRBV21-1 and TRBJ1-2. TRBV21-1 is marked as a pseudogene. This CDR3 region has 16 residues. CDR3 sequence: CASSTFPVGGDYGYTF. The CDR3 nucleotides are TGTGCCAGCAGCACCTTTCCTGTTGGGGGGGACTATGGCTACACCTTC.

The chain employs TRBV28 and TRBJ1-1; D is ambiguous. CDR1 is MDHEN, CDR2 SYDVKM, per germline. Trimming took off 7 bases at V and 7 bases at J, with 16 bases between the two ends. This CDR3 contains 13 residues. The CDR3, as DNA: TGTGCCAGCATAAATCCGGCTAGAGGTGAAGCTTTCTTT. This translates into CASINPARGEAFF.

This clone was seen once. CDR3 coding DNA: TGTGCCAGCAGCTACCGCCGGACAGATAATTCACCCCTCCACTTT. Translation gives CASSYRRTDNSPLHF. This chain connects TRBV14 to TRBJ1-6; a possible D gene is TRBD1 (6 bases). The germline CDR1 and CDR2 sequences are SGHDN and FVKESK. CDR3 size: 15 residues. Trimming removed 5 bases from V and 5 bases from J, with 13 bases in between.

The chain links TRBV11-2 to TRBJ2-2; D may be TRBD1 (5 bases). Germline CDR1 is SGHAT and CDR2 is FQNNGV. The CDR3 is 13 amino acids. V lost 7 bases and J 2 bases, leaving 8 bases between the germline ends. CDR3 protein: CASTRGNTGELFF. CDR3 coding DNA: TGTGCCAGCACTAGGGGCAACACCGGGGAGCTGTTTTTT.

J is TRBJ2-5 and V is TRBV6-1; possibly TRBD2 for D (6 bases). The CDR3 is made up of 15 amino acids. The germline V gene has CDR1 MNHNS and CDR2 SASEGT. Deletions cut 0 bases from V and 1 base from J, with 9 bases between. CDR3 nucleotides: TGTGCCAGCAGTGAAGCGGAGGGAACCCAAGAGACCCAGTACTTC. Amino acids: CASSEAEGTQETQYF.

The CDR3 sequence is CASSLGSRTGTDTQYF. CDR3 DNA: TGTGCCAGCAGCTTGGGTTCGCGGACAGGCACAGATACGCAGTATTTT. The rearrangement joins TRBV5-8 to TRBJ2-3; possible D gene TRBD1, 6 bases. There are 16 residues in the CDR3. Germline V gene lookup returns CDR1 SGHTS and CDR2 YDEGEE. Trimming left V 0 bases short and J 1 base short, with 12 bases between.

In this sample, this clone turned up once. The chain couples TRBV5-6 to TRBJ2-5; tentative D call: TRBD1 (6 bases). Trimming removed 2 bases from V and 2 bases from J, with 16 bases in between. The CDR3 covers 16 residues. Germline assignment: CDR1 SGHDT and CDR2 YYEEEE. CDR3 DNA sequence: TGTGCCAGCAGCTTAGGACCAGGGGCTGTACAAGAGACCCAGTACTTC. Its protein is CASSLGPGAVQETQYF.

This clone was seen more than once but under ten times. At one end, the junction sequence differs from germline, possibly due to a read error. The chain is built from TRBV2 and TRBJ2-7, with unresolved D. CDR3 length equals 11 residues. CDR1 is SNHLY and CDR2 is FYNNEI in the germline V gene. CDR3 nucleotides: TGTGCCAGCAGTGTCTCCCACGAGCAGTACTTC. Its translation: CASSVSHEQYF.

The chain has TRBV2 and TRBJ2-1, with 9 bases matching TRBD1. Germline lookup yields CDR1 SNHLY and CDR2 FYNNEI. Trimming took 11 bases from V and 6 from J; bases not matched to a gene: 2. CDR3 size: 11 residues. CDR3 sequence: CAGGQGNEQFF. The CDR3 region has the DNA TGTGCCGGGGGACAGGGCAATGAGCAGTTCTTC.

V usage is TRBV29-1 and J usage is TRBJ2-2, with a weak D call TRBD2 (5 bases). The V end lost 4 bases, the J end lost 4 bases, and 7 bases lay between the germline ends. Germline V CDR1 and CDR2: SQVTM, ANQGSEA. CDR3 length equals 12 residues. DNA of the CDR3: TGCAGCGTTGCCCGGGGCACCGGGGAGCTGTTTTTT. It codes for CSVARGTGELFF.

The gene calls are TRBV18 and TRBJ1-2; D may be TRBD1 (5 bases). V lost 3 bases and J 9 bases, leaving 14 bases between the germline ends. CDR3 length: 13 amino acids. Germline assignment: CDR1 KGHSH and CDR2 LQKENI. CDR3 residues: CASSPPGGLSYTF. The CDR3 coding sequence is TGTGCCAGCTCACCTCCCGGGGGTTTAAGCTACACCTTC.

V and J are TRBV7-9 and TRBJ2-1; D is perhaps TRBD2 (6 bases). Germline CDR1 reads SEHNR; CDR2 reads FQNEAQ (reference sequence). V lost 5 bases and J 6 bases, leaving 17 bases between the germline ends. CDR3 length: 15 amino acids. CDR3 sequence: CASSLGTWALNEQFF. As DNA, the CDR3 is TGTGCCAGCAGCCTCGGGACTTGGGCCCTCAATGAGCAGTTCTTC.

This chain joins TRBV7-2 and TRBJ1-4; unclear D gene. The CDR3 spans 15 residues. Trimming took off 1 base at V and 4 bases at J, with 10 bases between the two ends. Per the germline V gene, CDR1 is SGHTA and CDR2 is FQGNSA. Here the CDR3 reads CASSLDSSNNEKLFF. CDR3 nucleotides: TGTGCCAGCAGCTTAGATTCCAGTAATAATGAAAAACTGTTTTTT.

This clone has a single count. The V call is TRBV2, the J call TRBJ1-5, with 7 bases lining up with TRBD1. Trimming took 7 bases from V and 0 from J; bases not matched to a gene: 12. The CDR3 consists of 17 residues. Germline V CDR1 and CDR2: SNHLY, FYNNEI. The CDR3 sequence is CASTRDRVRISNQPQHF. As DNA, the CDR3 is TGTGCCAGCACCCGAGACAGGGTAAGGATTAGCAATCAGCCCCAGCATTTT.

The chain joins TRBV19 to TRBJ2-1; D not certain. V lost 6 bases and J lost 0, with 12 bases in between. In germline, CDR1 is LNHDA, CDR2 SQIVND (reference sequence). This CDR3 is 15 amino acids long. CDR3 sequence reads: CASSYSKYSYNEQFF. The CDR3 bases are TGTGCCAGTAGCTACTCGAAATACTCCTACAATGAGCAGTTCTTC.

The chain joins TRBV11-2 to TRBJ2-3, with 13 bases fitting TRBD2. The length of the CDR3 is 18 residues. The J segment lost 6 bases and the V segment lost 2 bases, leaving 11 bases of the junction unmatched. CDR1 and CDR2 (germline): SGHAT, FQNNGV. This CDR3 reads CASSLSRLAGGRSDTQYF. DNA of the CDR3: TGTGCCAGCAGCTTATCGAGACTAGCGGGGGGAAGGTCGGATACGCAGTATTTT.

The chain couples TRBV6-5 to TRBJ2-7; D possibly corresponds to TRBD2 (6 bases). Germline-derived CDR1 and CDR2 are MNHEY and SVGAGI. V gave up 6 bases and J gave up 2 bases, with 14 bases separating them. The CDR3 is made up of 14 amino acids. The CDR3 spells CASRPGDHTYEQYV. DNA of the CDR3: TGTGCCAGCAGGCCGGGGGATCACACCTACGAGCAGTACGTC.

V usage is TRBV9 and J usage is TRBJ2-1; D remains ambiguous. With 5 bases removed from V and 5 bases from J, the gap between germline ends came to 14 bases. CDR1 is SGDLS, CDR2 YYNGEE, per germline. This CDR3 is 14 amino acids long. CDR3: CASSKPNINNEQFF. CDR3 bases: TGTGCCAGCAGTAAACCCAACATAAACAATGAGCAGTTCTTC.